This TCR beta chain appears in the sequencing data of a study of T-cell memory formation after mild COVID-19. This CDR3 is 12 amino acids long. Trimming cost V 3 bases and J 13 bases, with 13 bases left between them. Per germline, CDR1 MDHEN and CDR2 SYDVKM. Broader study findings: The appearance of some responding clones in pre-infection memory suggested that cross-reactive memory joined.

TCRdb recomputed calls from the 5' RACE reads with MiXCR, one row per CDR3 protein. The table includes 92,000 or so distinct CDR3 sequences, about 14% detected once. This clonotype was counted many times. The target antigen is unknown. The genes are TRBV28 and TRBJ1-5; no clear D. The source is a man aged 18 to 29 who had mild COVID-19 (a few samples of this study predate the infection). Cell type and time point are not known. The sequenced sample consisted of PBMCs or a T cell subset sorted from them (not recorded which). The CDR3 DNA reads TGTGCCAGCAGTTTCCGGTCCCCCCAGCAGCATTTT. Amino acid sequence: CASSFRSPQQHF.